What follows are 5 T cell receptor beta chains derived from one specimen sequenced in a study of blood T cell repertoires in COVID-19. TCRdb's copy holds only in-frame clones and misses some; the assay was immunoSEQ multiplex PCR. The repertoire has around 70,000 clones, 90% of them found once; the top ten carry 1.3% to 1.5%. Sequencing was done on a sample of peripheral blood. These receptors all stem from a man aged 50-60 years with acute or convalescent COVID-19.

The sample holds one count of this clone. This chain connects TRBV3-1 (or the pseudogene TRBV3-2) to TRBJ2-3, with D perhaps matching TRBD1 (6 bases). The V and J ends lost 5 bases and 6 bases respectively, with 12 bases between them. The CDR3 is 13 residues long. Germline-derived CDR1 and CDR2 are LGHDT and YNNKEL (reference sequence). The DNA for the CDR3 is TGTGCCAGCAGCTACGGACAGCCGGATACGCAGTATTTT. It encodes CASSYGQPDTQYF.

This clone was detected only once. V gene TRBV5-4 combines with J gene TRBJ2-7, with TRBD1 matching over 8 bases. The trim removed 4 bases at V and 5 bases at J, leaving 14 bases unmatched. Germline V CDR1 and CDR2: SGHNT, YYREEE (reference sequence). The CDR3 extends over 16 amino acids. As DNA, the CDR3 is TGTGCCAGCAGCCCCCGATCAGGGACAGGAGGCGACGAGCAGTACTTC. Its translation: CASSPRSGTGGDEQYF.

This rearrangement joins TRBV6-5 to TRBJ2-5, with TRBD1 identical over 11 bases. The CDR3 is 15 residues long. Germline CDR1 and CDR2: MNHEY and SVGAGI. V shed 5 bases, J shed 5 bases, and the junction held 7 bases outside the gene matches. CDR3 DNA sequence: TGTGCCAGCAGTAGACGGACAGGGGGCTGGGAGACCCAGTACTTC. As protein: CASSRRTGGWETQYF.

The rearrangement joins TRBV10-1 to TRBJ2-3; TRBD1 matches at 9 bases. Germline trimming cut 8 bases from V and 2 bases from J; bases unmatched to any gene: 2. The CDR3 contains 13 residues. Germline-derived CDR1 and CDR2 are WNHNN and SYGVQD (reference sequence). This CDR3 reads CASGTGHTDTQYF. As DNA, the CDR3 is TGCGCCAGCGGGACAGGGCACACAGATACGCAGTATTTT.

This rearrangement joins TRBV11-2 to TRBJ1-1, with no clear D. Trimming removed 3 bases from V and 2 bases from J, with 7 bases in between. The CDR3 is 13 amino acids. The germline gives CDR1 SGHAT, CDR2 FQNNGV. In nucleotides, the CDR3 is TGTGCCAGCAGCTTTGGCACCAACACTGAAGCTTTCTTT. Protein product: CASSFGTNTEAFF.